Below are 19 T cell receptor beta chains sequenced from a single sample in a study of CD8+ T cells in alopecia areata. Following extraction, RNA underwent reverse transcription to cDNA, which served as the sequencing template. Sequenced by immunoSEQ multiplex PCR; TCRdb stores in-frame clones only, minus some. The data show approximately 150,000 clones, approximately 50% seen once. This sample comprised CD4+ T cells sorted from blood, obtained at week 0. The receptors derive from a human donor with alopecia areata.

The CDR3, as DNA: TGCGCCAGCAGCCAAGAAGGGAGCGGAAACACCATATATTTT. Encoded protein: CASSQEGSGNTIYF. The V gene is TRBV4-1, the J gene TRBJ1-3, with no clear D. Trimming cost V 0 bases and J 4 bases, with 7 bases left between them. The CDR3 covers 14 residues. In germline, CDR1 is MGHRA, CDR2 YSYEKL.

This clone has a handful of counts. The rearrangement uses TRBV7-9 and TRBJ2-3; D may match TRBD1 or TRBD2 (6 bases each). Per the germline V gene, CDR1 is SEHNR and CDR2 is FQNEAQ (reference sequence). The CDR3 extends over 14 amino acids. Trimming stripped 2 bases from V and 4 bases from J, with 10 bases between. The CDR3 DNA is TGTGCCAGCAGCTTATGGGGGGCCGCAGATACGCAGTATTTT. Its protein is CASSLWGAADTQYF.

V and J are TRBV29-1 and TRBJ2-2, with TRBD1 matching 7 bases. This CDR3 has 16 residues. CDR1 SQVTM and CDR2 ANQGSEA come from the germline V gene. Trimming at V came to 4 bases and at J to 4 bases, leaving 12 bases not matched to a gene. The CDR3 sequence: CSVGGEQGSITGELFF. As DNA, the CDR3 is TGCAGCGTTGGCGGAGAACAGGGGTCGATCACCGGGGAGCTGTTTTTT.

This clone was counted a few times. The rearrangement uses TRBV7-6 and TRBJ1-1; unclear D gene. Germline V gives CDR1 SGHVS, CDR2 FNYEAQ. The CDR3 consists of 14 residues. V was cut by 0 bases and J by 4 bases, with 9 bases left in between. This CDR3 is CASSLAGSTTEAFF. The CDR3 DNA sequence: TGTGCCAGCAGCTTAGCAGGGAGTACCACTGAAGCTTTCTTT.

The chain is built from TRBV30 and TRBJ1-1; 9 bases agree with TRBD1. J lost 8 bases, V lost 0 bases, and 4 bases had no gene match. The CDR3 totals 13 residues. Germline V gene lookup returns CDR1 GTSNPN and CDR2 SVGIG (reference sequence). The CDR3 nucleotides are TGTGCCTGGAGTGTAGCCGACAGGGGGGAAGCTTTCTTT. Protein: CAWSVADRGEAFF.

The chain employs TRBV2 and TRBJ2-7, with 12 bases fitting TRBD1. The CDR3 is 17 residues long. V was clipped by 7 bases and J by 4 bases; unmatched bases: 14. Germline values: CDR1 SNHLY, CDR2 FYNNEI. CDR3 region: CASNPRNRDRGPYEQYF. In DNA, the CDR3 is TGTGCCAGCAACCCGCGTAACCGGGACAGGGGGCCGTACGAGCAGTACTTC.

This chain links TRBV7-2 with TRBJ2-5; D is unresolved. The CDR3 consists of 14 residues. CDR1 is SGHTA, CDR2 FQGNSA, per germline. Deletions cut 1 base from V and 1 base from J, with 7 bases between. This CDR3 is CASSLVTSQETQYF. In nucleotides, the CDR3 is TGTGCCAGCAGCTTAGTTACGAGCCAAGAGACCCAGTACTTC. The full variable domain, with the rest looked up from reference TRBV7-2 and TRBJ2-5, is GAGVSQSPSNKVTEKGKDVELRCDPISGHTALYWYRQSLGQGLEFLIYFQGNSAPDKSGLPSDRFSAERTGGSVSTLTIQRTQQEDSAVYLCASSLVTSQETQYFGPGTRLLVL.

In DNA form, the CDR3 reads TGTGCCAGCAGTGACGGGACGGATAGCAATCAGCCCCAGCATTTT. Protein sequence: CASSDGTDSNQPQHF. The chain has TRBV25-1 and TRBJ1-5; tentative D call: TRBD1 (5 bases). Trimming stripped 3 bases from V and 0 bases from J, with 9 bases between. The germline gives CDR1 MGHDK, CDR2 SYGVNS. The CDR3 sequence is 15 residues long.

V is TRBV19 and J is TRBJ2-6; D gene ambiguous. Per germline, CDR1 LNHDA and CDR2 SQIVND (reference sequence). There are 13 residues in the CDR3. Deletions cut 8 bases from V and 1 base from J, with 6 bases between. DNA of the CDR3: TGTGCCAGTGGCAGGTCTGGGGCCAACGTCCTGACTTTC. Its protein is CASGRSGANVLTF.

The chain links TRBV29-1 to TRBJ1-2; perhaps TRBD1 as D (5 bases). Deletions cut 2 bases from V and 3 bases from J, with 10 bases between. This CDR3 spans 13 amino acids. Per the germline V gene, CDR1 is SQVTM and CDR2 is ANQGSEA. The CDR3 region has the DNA TGCAGCGTTGAATCGGGGGACGACTATGGCTACACCTTC. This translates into CSVESGDDYGYTF. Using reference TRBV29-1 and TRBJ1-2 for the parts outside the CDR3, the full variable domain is SAVISQKPSRDICQRGTSLTIQCQVDSQVTMMFWYRQQPGQSLTLIATANQGSEATYESGFVIDKFPISRPNLTFSTLTVSNMSPEDSSIYLCSVESGDDYGYTFGSGTRLTVV.

This chain's CDR3 is CASSLTGAMNTEAFF. The DNA for the CDR3 is TGTGCCAGCAGCTTGACAGGGGCCATGAACACTGAAGCTTTCTTT. The rearrangement links TRBV5-4 to TRBJ1-1, with 7 nucleotides matching TRBD1. Trimming took 1 base from V and 0 from J; bases not matched to a gene: 3. From germline, CDR1 is SGHNT and CDR2 YYREEE (reference sequence). This CDR3 has 15 amino acids. Using reference TRBV5-4 and TRBJ1-1 for the parts outside the CDR3, the full variable domain is ETGVTQSPTHLIKTRGQQVTLRCSSQSGHNTVSWYQQALGQGPQFIFQYYREEENGRGNFPPRFSGLQFPNYSSELNVNALELDDSALYLCASSLTGAMNTEAFFGQGTRLTVV.

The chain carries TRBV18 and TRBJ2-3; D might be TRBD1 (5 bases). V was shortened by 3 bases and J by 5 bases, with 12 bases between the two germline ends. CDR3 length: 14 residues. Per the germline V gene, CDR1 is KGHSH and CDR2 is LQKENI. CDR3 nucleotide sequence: TGTGCCAGCTCACCTAATGAACAGGAAGATACGCAGTATTTT. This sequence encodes CASSPNEQEDTQYF.

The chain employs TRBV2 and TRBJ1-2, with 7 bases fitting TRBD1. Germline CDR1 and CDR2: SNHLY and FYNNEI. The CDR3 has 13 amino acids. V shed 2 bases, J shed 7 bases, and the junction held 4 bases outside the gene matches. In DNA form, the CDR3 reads TGTGCCAGCAGTGAATTAACAGGGGCTGGCTACACCTTC. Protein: CASSELTGAGYTF. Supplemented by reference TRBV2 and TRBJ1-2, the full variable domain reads EPEVTQTPSHQVTQMGQEVILRCVPISNHLYFYWYRQILGQKVEFLVSFYNNEISEKSEIFDDQFSVERPDGSNFTLKIRSTKLEDSAMYFCASSELTGAGYTFGSGTRLTVV.

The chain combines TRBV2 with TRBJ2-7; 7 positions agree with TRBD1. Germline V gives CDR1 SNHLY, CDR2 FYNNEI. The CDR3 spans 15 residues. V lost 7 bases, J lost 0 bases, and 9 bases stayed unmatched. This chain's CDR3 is CASTLSQGSSYEQYF. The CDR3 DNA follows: TGTGCCAGCACTCTCTCACAGGGGTCCTCCTACGAGCAGTACTTC.

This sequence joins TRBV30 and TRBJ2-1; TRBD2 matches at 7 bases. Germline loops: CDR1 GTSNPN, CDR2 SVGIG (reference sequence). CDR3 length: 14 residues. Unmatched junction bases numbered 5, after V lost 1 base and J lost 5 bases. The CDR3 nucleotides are TGTGCCTGGAGTGCAGGGACTACCCACAATGAGCAGTTCTTC. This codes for CAWSAGTTHNEQFF.

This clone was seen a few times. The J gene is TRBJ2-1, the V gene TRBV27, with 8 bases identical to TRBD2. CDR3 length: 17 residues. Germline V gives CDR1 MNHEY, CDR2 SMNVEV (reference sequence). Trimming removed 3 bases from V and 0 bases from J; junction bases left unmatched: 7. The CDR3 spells CASSFRLAGSSYNEQFF. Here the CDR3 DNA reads TGTGCCAGCAGTTTTAGGCTAGCGGGTTCCTCCTACAATGAGCAGTTCTTC.

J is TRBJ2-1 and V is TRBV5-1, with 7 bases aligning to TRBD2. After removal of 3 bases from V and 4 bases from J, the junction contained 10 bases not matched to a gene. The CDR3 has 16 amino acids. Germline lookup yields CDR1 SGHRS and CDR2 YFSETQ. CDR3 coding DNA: TGCGCCAGCAGCTCCGGGCGGGGCGGGGGATACAATGAGCAGTTCTTC. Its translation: CASSSGRGGGYNEQFF. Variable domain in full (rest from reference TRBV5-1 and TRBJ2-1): KAGVTQTPRYLIKTRGQQVTLSCSPISGHRSVSWYQQTPGQGLQFLFEYFSETQRNKGNFPGRFSGRQFSNSRSEMNVSTLELGDSALYLCASSSGRGGGYNEQFFGPGTRLTVL.

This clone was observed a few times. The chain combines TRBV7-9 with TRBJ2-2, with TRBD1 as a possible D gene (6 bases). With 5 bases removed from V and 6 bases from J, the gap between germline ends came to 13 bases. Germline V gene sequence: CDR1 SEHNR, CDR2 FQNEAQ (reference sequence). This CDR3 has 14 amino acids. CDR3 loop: CASSPRTAAGELFF. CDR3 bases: TGTGCCAGCAGCCCGAGGACAGCGGCCGGGGAGCTGTTTTTT.

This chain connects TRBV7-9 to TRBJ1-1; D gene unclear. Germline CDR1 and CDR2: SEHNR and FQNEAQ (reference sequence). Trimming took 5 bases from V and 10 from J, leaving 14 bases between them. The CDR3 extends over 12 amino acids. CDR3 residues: CASSPLGTLAFF. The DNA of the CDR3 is TGTGCCAGCAGCCCCCTCGGTACGTTAGCTTTCTTT.